What follows are 28 T cell receptor beta chains derived from one specimen sequenced in a study of blood T cell repertoires in COVID-19. Profiled with immunoSEQ multiplex PCR; TCRdb holds only in-frame clones, not every one. The sample records some 170,000 clones, 90% being singletons. The sequencing input was peripheral blood. The receptors shown here come from a man in his 60s with active or convalescent COVID-19.

The chain links TRBV7-6 to TRBJ1-6; 9 nucleotides line up with TRBD1. The CDR3 runs to 14 residues. V was clipped by 5 bases and J by 7 bases; unmatched bases: 3. Germline values: CDR1 SGHVS, CDR2 FNYEAQ. This CDR3 reads CASSLGTGNSPLHF. The CDR3 DNA reads TGTGCCAGCAGCCTCGGGACAGGGAATTCACCCCTCCACTTT.

The chain carries TRBV29-1 and TRBJ1-2; 8 bases align to TRBD1. CDR3 length: 13 residues. Germline V gives CDR1 SQVTM, CDR2 ANQGSEA. Losses at the gene ends were 6 bases for V and 0 bases for J; bases not matched to a gene: 3. Written as DNA, the CDR3 is TGCAGCGTGAAGGACAGGGCTAACTATGGCTACACCTTC. As protein: CSVKDRANYGYTF.

The V gene is TRBV18, the J gene TRBJ1-3, with D tentatively TRBD1 (6 bases). Trimming removed 3 bases from V and 1 base from J, with 7 bases in between. Germline CDR1 and CDR2: KGHSH and LQKENI. The CDR3 length is 14 residues. The CDR3 here is CASSPDRSGNTIYF. The CDR3 nucleotides are TGTGCCAGCTCACCGGACAGATCTGGAAACACCATATATTTT.

This rearrangement joins TRBV7-6 to TRBJ1-2; no clear D. Germline V gives CDR1 SGHVS, CDR2 FNYEAQ. Trimming cost V 4 bases and J 0 bases, with 12 bases left between them. This CDR3 is 15 amino acids long. The CDR3 here is CASSSSRDSNYGYTF. The CDR3 coding sequence is TGTGCCAGCAGCTCAAGCCGGGATTCTAACTATGGCTACACCTTC. Supplemented by reference TRBV7-6 and TRBJ1-2, the full variable domain reads GAGVSQSPRYKVTKRGQDVALRCDPISGHVSLYWYRQALGQGPEFLTYFNYEAQQDKSGLPNDRFSAERPEGSISTLTIQRTEQRDSAMYRCASSSSRDSNYGYTFGSGTRLTVV.

The rearrangement joins TRBV7-9 to TRBJ2-2; 7 bases are a match to TRBD1. Unmatched junction bases numbered 9, after V lost 8 bases and J lost 0 bases. The CDR3 runs to 16 residues. Per the germline V gene, CDR1 is SEHNR and CDR2 is FQNEAQ (reference sequence). This chain's CDR3 is CASQGVTGSNTGELFF. DNA for the CDR3: TGTGCCAGCCAGGGGGTGACAGGGTCGAACACCGGGGAGCTGTTTTTT.

The CDR3 region is CASSLTGANTEAFF. CDR3 DNA: TGCGCCAGCAGTTTGACAGGAGCGAACACTGAAGCTTTCTTT. The rearrangement links TRBV5-1 to TRBJ1-1, with TRBD1 as a possible D gene (6 bases). CDR1 SGHRS and CDR2 YFSETQ come from the germline V gene. V was shortened by 5 bases and J by 1 base, with 12 bases between the two germline ends. This CDR3 spans 14 amino acids.

The rearrangement links TRBV10-2 to TRBJ2-1, with TRBD1 matching over 8 bases. This CDR3 region has 16 residues. Unmatched junction bases numbered 10, after V lost 3 bases and J lost 6 bases. Germline assignment: CDR1 WSHSY and CDR2 SAAADI. DNA for the CDR3: TGCGCCAGCAGTGATCCTTCGGAGACAGGGGTCAATGAGCAGTTCTTC. Translated: CASSDPSETGVNEQFF.

The gene calls are TRBV5-1 and TRBJ2-3, with a possible D match to TRBD2 (6 bases). Germline loops: CDR1 SGHRS, CDR2 YFSETQ. V shed 6 bases and J shed 0 bases, with 17 bases lying between them. This CDR3 is 16 amino acids long. DNA for the CDR3: TGCGCCAGCAATCTTATGTGGGGGACTAGCACAGATACGCAGTATTTT. Protein product: CASNLMWGTSTDTQYF.

The CDR3 DNA sequence: TGTGCCAGCAGCTACGGGACTAGCGGGAGGGCGCAGTACTTC. Protein: CASSYGTSGRAQYF. The chain recombines TRBV3-1 (or the pseudogene TRBV3-2) with TRBJ2-7; 16 bases are a match to TRBD2. The V gene's germline CDR1 is LGHDT and CDR2 YNNKEL (reference sequence). V lost 5 bases and J lost 9; bases outside the gene matches: 4. The CDR3 runs to 14 residues.

This chain links TRBV27 with TRBJ2-1; 7 bases are shared with TRBD2. CDR1 and CDR2 from the germline V gene are MNHEY and SMNVEV (reference sequence). This CDR3 has 16 amino acids. Germline trimming cut 8 bases from V and 0 bases from J; bases unmatched to any gene: 10. The CDR3 DNA reads TGTGCCAGCGGTCAAAGGCTAGCGGCCTCCTACAATGAGCAGTTCTTC. Translation: CASGQRLAASYNEQFF.

This sequence joins TRBV18 and TRBJ1-5; perhaps TRBD1 as D (6 bases). CDR1 and CDR2 (germline): KGHSH, LQKENI. V was cut by 5 bases and J by 7 bases, with 12 bases left in between. There are 13 residues in the CDR3. The CDR3 DNA sequence: TGTGCCAGCTCATGGACAGCTGAACAGCCCCAGCATTTT. This sequence encodes CASSWTAEQPQHF.

The chain carries TRBV7-2 and TRBJ2-2; 8 bases line up with TRBD2. Germline V gives CDR1 SGHTA, CDR2 FQGNSA. The V gene end was trimmed by 5 bases and the J gene end by 4 bases; junction bases not matched to a gene: 6. The CDR3 runs 15 residues. CDR3 nucleotide sequence: TGTGCCAGCAGCGTCCTCGGGAGGGCCACCGGGGAGCTGTTTTTT. Its translation is CASSVLGRATGELFF. The full variable domain, in which reference TRBV7-2 and TRBJ2-2 provide the parts outside the CDR3, is GAGVSQSPSNKVTEKGKDVELRCDPISGHTALYWYRQSLGQGLEFLIYFQGNSAPDKSGLPSDRFSAERTGGSVSTLTIQRTQQEDSAVYLCASSVLGRATGELFFGEGSRLTVL.

The chain has TRBV6-5 and TRBJ1-6; a possible D gene is TRBD1 (5 bases). The CDR3 runs to 16 residues. CDR1 MNHEY and CDR2 SVGAGI come from the germline V gene. The V and J ends lost 0 bases and 7 bases respectively, with 13 bases between them. The CDR3 DNA sequence: TGTGCCAGCAGTTACTCGTTTGGGGCGGCGAATTCACCCCTCCACTTT. Amino acid sequence: CASSYSFGAANSPLHF.

V gene TRBV24-1 combines with J gene TRBJ2-3; D not certain. The CDR3 runs 13 residues. V lost 5 bases to trimming and J lost 6 bases, with 11 bases between them. Germline V CDR1 and CDR2: KGHDR, SFDVKD. CDR3 loop: CATSGVSDDTQYF. In DNA, the CDR3 is TGTGCCACCAGTGGGGTGAGCGACGATACGCAGTATTTT.

The table lists this clone with a count of one. The genes are TRBV6-5 and TRBJ2-7; 11 bases match TRBD1. This CDR3 spans 15 amino acids. J was trimmed by 4 bases and V by 8 bases; bases with no gene match: 10. Germline lookup yields CDR1 MNHEY and CDR2 SVGAGI. Here the CDR3 DNA reads TGTGCCAGCGAGACCCCGGGACAGGGGGATTACGAGCAGTACTTC. As protein: CASETPGQGDYEQYF.

This chain uses TRBV10-2 with TRBJ1-1; the D is unclear. The CDR3 length is 11 residues. CDR1 and CDR2 from the germline V gene are WSHSY and SAAADI. Between the trimmed V and J ends, which lost 3 bases and 4 bases, there was a span of 3 bases. CDR3 coding DNA: TGCGCCAGCAGTGACGGCACTGAAGCTTTCTTT. Its protein is CASSDGTEAFF.

The chain recombines TRBV2 with TRBJ2-2; 8 bases line up with TRBD2. V lost 6 bases and J lost 6; bases outside the gene matches: 12. The CDR3 runs 16 residues. From germline, CDR1 is SNHLY and CDR2 FYNNEI. This chain's CDR3 is CASSLGAGGRAGELFF. Written as DNA, the CDR3 is TGTGCCAGCAGCTTGGGTGCGGGGGGACGGGCCGGGGAGCTGTTTTTT.

The J gene is TRBJ1-4, the V gene TRBV29-1; 9 bases match TRBD1. The CDR3 sequence is 13 residues long. Germline lookup yields CDR1 SQVTM and CDR2 ANQGSEA. V lost 4 bases, J lost 6 bases, and 3 bases stayed unmatched. CDR3 region: CSVARTGDEKLFF. Here the CDR3 DNA reads TGCAGCGTTGCGAGGACAGGGGATGAAAAACTGTTTTTT.

The chain employs TRBV4-1 and TRBJ1-5; D is uncertain. Trimming took 4 bases from V and 2 from J, leaving 12 bases between them. The CDR3 is 15 amino acids. Germline V CDR1 and CDR2: MGHRA, YSYEKL. The CDR3 DNA follows: TGCGCCAGCAGCCTACACGGAGGCGGCAATCAGCCCCAGCATTTT. Its protein product is CASSLHGGGNQPQHF.

The V call is TRBV9, the J call TRBJ1-2; no reliable D call. The CDR3 totals 14 residues. Trimming took off 0 bases at V and 5 bases at J, with 11 bases between the two ends. Germline CDR1 and CDR2: SGDLS and YYNGEE. DNA for the CDR3: TGTGCCAGCAGCGTAGCTAGAGACCGGTATGGCTACACCTTC. This translates into CASSVARDRYGYTF.

The V call is TRBV14, the J call TRBJ1-3; 7 bases line up with TRBD1. J was trimmed by 1 base and V by 4 bases; bases with no gene match: 4. CDR1 is SGHDN, CDR2 FVKESK, per germline. This CDR3 region has 15 residues. In DNA form, the CDR3 reads TGTGCCAGCAGCCTGACGACAGGGTCTGGAAACACCATATATTTT. This translates into CASSLTTGSGNTIYF.

The V and J genes are TRBV5-6 and TRBJ2-7; TRBD1 is a possible D gene (6 bases). The CDR3 loop spans 15 amino acids. The germline V gene has CDR1 SGHDT and CDR2 YYEEEE. V was shortened by 2 bases and J by 1 base, with 13 bases between the two germline ends. DNA for the CDR3: TGTGCCAGCAGCTTTAAAGACAGGACATCCTACGAGCAGTACTTC. As protein: CASSFKDRTSYEQYF.

V usage is TRBV18 and J usage is TRBJ1-2; D gene ambiguous. Germline assignment: CDR1 KGHSH and CDR2 LQKENI. The CDR3 is made up of 17 amino acids. Between the trimmed V and J ends, which lost 6 bases and 2 bases, there was a span of 22 bases. CDR3 residues: CASSPGYLFDSNYGYTF. In nucleotides, the CDR3 is TGTGCCAGCTCCCCGGGTTATCTATTTGACTCGAACTATGGCTACACCTTC.

The V call is TRBV5-5, the J call TRBJ1-4; 8 positions agree with TRBD1. Germline V lookup: CDR1 SGHKS, CDR2 YYEKEE (reference sequence). With V trimmed by 6 bases and J by 2 bases, 15 bases remained unmatched. CDR3 length: 18 residues. CDR3 nucleotide sequence: TGTGCCAGCAACCCCGGCGGCAGGGGGCTCTATACTAATGAAAAACTGTTTTTT. This translates into CASNPGGRGLYTNEKLFF.

V is TRBV7-9 and J is TRBJ2-3; D is undetermined. V dropped 5 bases and J dropped 0 bases, with 9 bases sitting between them. The germline CDR1 and CDR2 sequences are SEHNR and FQNEAQ (reference sequence). The CDR3 is made up of 14 amino acids. The chain's CDR3 is CASSPQSSTDTQYF. The CDR3 DNA follows: TGTGCCAGCAGCCCTCAGTCAAGCACAGATACGCAGTATTTT.

V usage is TRBV4-1 and J usage is TRBJ1-6; weak D call: TRBD1 (6 bases). The ends were cut back, 2 bases at V and 8 bases at J, with 25 bases in the middle. Per the germline V gene, CDR1 is MGHRA and CDR2 is YSYEKL. The length of the CDR3 is 19 residues. CDR3 bases: TGCGCCAGCAGCCAATATCTTGGGGCACAAGGGGGTAGGGATTCACCCCTCCACTTT. It codes for CASSQYLGAQGGRDSPLHF.

V usage is TRBV4-1 and J usage is TRBJ1-2; tentatively, D is TRBD1 (6 bases). Trimming took off 2 bases at V and 4 bases at J, with 14 bases between the two ends. CDR3 length equals 15 residues. In germline, CDR1 is MGHRA, CDR2 YSYEKL. This CDR3 is CASSQSRQAIYGYTF. In DNA form, the CDR3 reads TGCGCCAGCAGCCAATCGAGACAGGCCATCTATGGCTACACCTTC.

The chain employs TRBV12-5 and TRBJ1-4; no definite D call. Trimming stripped 8 bases from V and 8 bases from J, with 15 bases between. The CDR3 is 13 amino acids. Germline CDR1 LGHNT, CDR2 FRNRAP. CDR3 DNA sequence: TGTGCTAGTTCAGCGCGCGGAAAGGAAAAACTGTTTTTT. This gives the protein CASSARGKEKLFF.